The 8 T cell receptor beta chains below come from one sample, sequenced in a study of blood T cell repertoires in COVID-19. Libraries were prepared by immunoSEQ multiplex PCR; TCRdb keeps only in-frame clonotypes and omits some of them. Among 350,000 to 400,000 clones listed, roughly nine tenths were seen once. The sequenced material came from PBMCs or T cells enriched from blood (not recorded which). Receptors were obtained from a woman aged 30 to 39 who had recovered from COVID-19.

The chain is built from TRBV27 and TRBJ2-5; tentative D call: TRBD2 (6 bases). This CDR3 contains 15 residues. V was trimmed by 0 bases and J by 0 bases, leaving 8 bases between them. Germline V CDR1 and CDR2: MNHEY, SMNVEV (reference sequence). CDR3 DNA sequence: TGTGCCAGCAGTTTATCACGGGGGTACCAAGAGACCCAGTACTTC. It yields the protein CASSLSRGYQETQYF.

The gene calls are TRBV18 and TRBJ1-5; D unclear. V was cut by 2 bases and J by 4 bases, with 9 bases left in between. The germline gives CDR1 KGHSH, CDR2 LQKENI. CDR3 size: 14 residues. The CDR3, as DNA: TGTGCCAGCTCACCAGAGTCACGGAATCAGCCCCAGCATTTT. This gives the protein CASSPESRNQPQHF.

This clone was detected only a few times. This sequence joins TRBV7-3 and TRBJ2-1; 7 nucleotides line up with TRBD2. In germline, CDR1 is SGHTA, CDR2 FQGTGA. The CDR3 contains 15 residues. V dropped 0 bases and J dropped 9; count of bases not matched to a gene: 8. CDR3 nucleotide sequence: TGTGCCAGCAGCTTAACGGGAGGGGCCATGAGTGAGCAGTTCTTC. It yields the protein CASSLTGGAMSEQFF.

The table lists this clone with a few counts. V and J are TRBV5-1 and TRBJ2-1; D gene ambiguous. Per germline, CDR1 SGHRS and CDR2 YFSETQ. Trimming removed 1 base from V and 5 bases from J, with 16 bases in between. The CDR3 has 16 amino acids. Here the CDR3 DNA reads TGCGCCAGCAGCTTGTTGTCGGTGGTTGTTGACAATGAGCAGTTCTTC. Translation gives CASSLLSVVVDNEQFF.

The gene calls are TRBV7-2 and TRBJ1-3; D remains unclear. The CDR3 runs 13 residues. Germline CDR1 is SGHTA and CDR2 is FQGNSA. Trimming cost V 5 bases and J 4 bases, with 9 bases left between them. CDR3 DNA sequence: TGTGCCAGCAGCCCTATCGGGGGAAACACCATATATTTT. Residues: CASSPIGGNTIYF.

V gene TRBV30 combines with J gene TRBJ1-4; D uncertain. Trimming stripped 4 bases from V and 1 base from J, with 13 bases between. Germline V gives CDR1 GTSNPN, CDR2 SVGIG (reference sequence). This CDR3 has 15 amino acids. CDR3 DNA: TGTGCCTGGACAGGAACAACACAAACTAATGAAAAACTGTTTTTT. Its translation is CAWTGTTQTNEKLFF.

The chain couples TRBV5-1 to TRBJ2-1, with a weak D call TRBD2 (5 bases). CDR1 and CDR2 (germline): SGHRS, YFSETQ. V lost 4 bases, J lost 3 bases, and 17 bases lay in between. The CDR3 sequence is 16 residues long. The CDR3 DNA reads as TGCGCCAGCAGCGGGATAGCGCCAGAAAACTACAATGAGCAGTTCTTC. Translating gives CASSGIAPENYNEQFF.

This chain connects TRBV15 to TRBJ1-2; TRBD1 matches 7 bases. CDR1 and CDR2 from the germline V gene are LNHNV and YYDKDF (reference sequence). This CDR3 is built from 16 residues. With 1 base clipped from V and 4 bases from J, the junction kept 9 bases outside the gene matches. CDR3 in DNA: TGTGCCACCAGCAGAGCCACGGGACAGATCTCCTATGGCTACACCTTC. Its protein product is CATSRATGQISYGYTF.